The 25 T cell receptor beta chains listed next were all sequenced from one sample in a study of cytomegalovirus exposure and HLA in healthy donors. This PCR relied on a set of 60 Vbeta primers and 13 Jbeta primers. Generated by immunoSEQ multiplex PCR, the TCRdb table keeps only in-frame clones and is missing some. The table has fewer than 140,000 clones, just over 70% seen once. Sequenced: PBMCs. These TCRs come from a boy between 10 and 17 years old in good health and CMV-seronegative.

This clone was seen a handful of times. V and J are TRBV13 and TRBJ2-1; TRBD2 might be the D (6 bases). V dropped 1 base and J dropped 9 bases, with 7 bases sitting between them. The germline CDR1 and CDR2 sequences are PRHDT and FYEKMQ (reference sequence). This CDR3 spans 12 amino acids. This chain's CDR3 is CASSLEAGEQFF. The CDR3 nucleotides read TGTGCCAGCAGCTTAGAAGCGGGTGAGCAGTTCTTC.

This clone occurred once. V is TRBV2 and J is TRBJ1-5; D is uncertain. Per the germline V gene, CDR1 is SNHLY and CDR2 is FYNNEI. V lost 1 base and J 9 bases, leaving 7 bases between the germline ends. CDR3 length equals 12 residues. The DNA for the CDR3 is TGTGCCAGCAGTGAAGGTACGAGGCCCCAGCATTTT. Amino acids: CASSEGTRPQHF.

The chain recombines TRBV30 with TRBJ1-2; weak D call: TRBD1 (6 bases). Trimming took off 5 bases at V and 2 bases at J, with 9 bases between the two ends. Germline CDR1 and CDR2: GTSNPN and SVGIG (reference sequence). CDR3 length: 12 residues. DNA of the CDR3: TGTGCCTGGGCTACAGGGAACTATGGCTACACCTTC. This gives the protein CAWATGNYGYTF.

The sample holds a few counts of this clone. The chain is built from TRBV5-1 and TRBJ2-5, with 7 positions matching TRBD1. The trim removed 1 base at V and 5 bases at J, leaving 5 bases unmatched. The germline gives CDR1 SGHRS, CDR2 YFSETQ. This CDR3 contains 14 residues. The CDR3 sequence: CASSLMTGSETQYF. The DNA of the CDR3 is TGCGCCAGCAGCTTGATGACAGGGTCGGAGACCCAGTACTTC.

The chain employs TRBV4-1 and TRBJ1-1; 7 bases fit TRBD1. This CDR3 comprises 15 residues. With V trimmed by 6 bases and J by 1 base, 8 bases remained unmatched. CDR1 MGHRA and CDR2 YSYEKL come from the germline V gene. CDR3 bases: TGCGCCAGCAGGAAAGCGACAGGGAAGAACACTGAAGCTTTCTTT. Amino acid sequence: CASRKATGKNTEAFF.

This sequence joins TRBV5-1 and TRBJ2-5, with 10 bases that match TRBD1. J was trimmed by 5 bases and V by 4 bases; bases with no gene match: 5. There are 14 residues in the CDR3. CDR1 SGHRS and CDR2 YFSETQ come from the germline V gene. DNA for the CDR3: TGCGCCAGCAGCACGACAGGGGGCAGGGAGACCCAGTACTTC. Amino acid sequence: CASSTTGGRETQYF.

The chain carries TRBV15 and TRBJ1-2; D call uncertain. The length of the CDR3 is 12 residues. Trimming stripped 0 bases from V and 8 bases from J, with 7 bases between. Germline CDR1 is LNHNV and CDR2 is YYDKDF (reference sequence). Written as DNA, the CDR3 is TGTGCCACCAGCAGAGATAGATACGGCTACACCTTC. It translates to CATSRDRYGYTF.

This rearrangement joins TRBV6-1 to TRBJ2-7; 14 bases map to TRBD2. The CDR3 is 15 amino acids. Germline-derived CDR1 and CDR2 are MNHNS and SASEGT. V shed 5 bases and J 2 bases; nucleotides not matched to a gene: 2. The CDR3: CASSRLAGGTYEQYF. In nucleotides, the CDR3 is TGTGCCAGCAGTCGACTAGCGGGAGGGACCTACGAGCAGTACTTC.

This chain links TRBV5-1 with TRBJ2-2; tentatively, D is TRBD1 (6 bases). V lost 0 bases to trimming and J lost 4 bases, with 7 bases between them. CDR1 SGHRS and CDR2 YFSETQ come from the germline V gene. The CDR3 sequence is 14 residues long. CDR3 DNA: TGCGCCAGCAGCTTGGTACAGGGCACCGGGGAGCTGTTTTTT. It codes for CASSLVQGTGELFF.

The gene calls are TRBV27 and TRBJ2-5; weak D call: TRBD1 (6 bases). From germline, CDR1 is MNHEY and CDR2 SMNVEV (reference sequence). The V and J ends lost 4 bases and 7 bases respectively, with 16 bases between them. The CDR3 is 14 residues long. CDR3 region: CASSSLQGRGTQYF. CDR3 sequence (DNA): TGTGCCAGCAGTTCGCTACAGGGACGAGGGACCCAGTACTTC.

Only a few counts were recorded for this clone. The CDR3 DNA sequence: TGTGCCAGCAGCTTGGGCCAGGGGGCGCTCCACGAGCAGTACTTC. Protein product: CASSLGQGALHEQYF. The chain recombines TRBV5-4 with TRBJ2-7; TRBD1 matches at 8 bases. This CDR3 has 15 amino acids. J gave up 5 bases and V 0 bases, and 7 bases lay outside the gene matches. In germline, CDR1 is SGHNT, CDR2 YYREEE (reference sequence).

The chain carries TRBV30 and TRBJ1-1; 11 nucleotides match TRBD1. CDR1 and CDR2 from the germline V gene are GTSNPN and SVGIG (reference sequence). This CDR3 has 15 residues. Trimming cost V 2 bases and J 5 bases; bases outside gene matches: 7. The CDR3 coding sequence is TGTGCCTGGAGTAGGACAGGGGGCTTGGGGACTGAAGCTTTCTTT. Translated, it gives CAWSRTGGLGTEAFF.

This clone was seen only a few times. The chain is built from TRBV30 and TRBJ1-2; the match to TRBD1 covers 9 bases. V shed 3 bases, J shed 9 bases, and the junction held 2 bases outside the gene matches. The CDR3 consists of 11 residues. Germline V lookup: CDR1 GTSNPN, CDR2 SVGIG (reference sequence). For the CDR3, the DNA is TGTGCCTGGAGGGGACAGGGATGCTACACCTTC. Its protein product is CAWRGQGCYTF.

This rearrangement joins TRBV6-5 to TRBJ2-6; TRBD1 might be the D (5 bases). CDR1 is MNHEY, CDR2 SVGAGI, per germline. Deletions cut 4 bases from V and 4 bases from J, with 11 bases between. This CDR3 spans 15 amino acids. The CDR3 reads CASSFLGAGANVLTF. The CDR3 DNA sequence: TGTGCCAGCAGTTTCCTAGGGGCCGGGGCCAACGTCCTGACTTTC.

The chain combines TRBV5-1 with TRBJ2-5; D is uncertain. The CDR3 runs 13 residues. CDR1 is SGHRS and CDR2 is YFSETQ in the germline V gene. V was cut by 0 bases and J by 5 bases, with 8 bases left in between. As DNA, the CDR3 is TGCGCCAGCAGCTTGGCGCAGGCGGAGACCCAGTACTTC. Its protein product is CASSLAQAETQYF.

V is TRBV5-6 and J is TRBJ1-4; TRBD1 aligns across 10 bases. V trimming: 6 bases; J trimming: 6 bases; junction bases outside the gene matches: 8. The V gene's germline CDR1 is SGHDT and CDR2 YYEEEE. The CDR3 is 15 residues long. The CDR3 region is CASTLVGTGDEKLFF. Here the CDR3 DNA reads TGTGCCAGCACCCTAGTAGGGACAGGGGATGAAAAACTGTTTTTT.

The V gene is TRBV6-5, the J gene TRBJ2-7; weak D call: TRBD1 (6 bases). V shed 6 bases and J shed 2 bases, with 17 bases lying between them. From germline, CDR1 is MNHEY and CDR2 SVGAGI. The length of the CDR3 is 15 residues. The CDR3 reads CASREQGLGTYEQYF. CDR3 sequence (DNA): TGTGCCAGCAGGGAACAGGGCTTGGGGACCTACGAGCAGTACTTC.

The rearrangement links TRBV28 to TRBJ2-7; 7 nucleotides line up with TRBD2. The CDR3 is 13 amino acids. CDR1 is MDHEN and CDR2 is SYDVKM in the germline V gene. V gave up 9 bases and J gave up 1 base; unmatched junction bases: 6. The CDR3 spells CASLAGVSYEQYF. The CDR3 nucleotides are TGTGCCAGTCTCGCGGGGGTGTCCTACGAGCAGTACTTC.

This rearrangement joins TRBV7-2 to TRBJ2-7; D unresolved. Trimming took off 4 bases at V and 3 bases at J, with 10 bases between the two ends. CDR1 SGHTA and CDR2 FQGNSA come from the germline V gene. The CDR3 loop spans 13 amino acids. Here the CDR3 reads CASSSWPHYEQYF. CDR3 coding DNA: TGTGCCAGCAGCTCCTGGCCTCACTACGAGCAGTACTTC.

The chain combines TRBV27 with TRBJ1-1; D perhaps matches TRBD1 (6 bases). The CDR3 is 15 amino acids. Germline V gene lookup returns CDR1 MNHEY and CDR2 SMNVEV (reference sequence). Trimming stripped 2 bases from V and 3 bases from J, with 13 bases between. The CDR3 bases are TGTGCCAGCAGTTTACGGCCAGGGGCGGACACTGAAGCTTTCTTT. This encodes CASSLRPGADTEAFF.

The chain joins TRBV30 to TRBJ2-3, with a tentative D call TRBD1 (6 bases). Germline lookup yields CDR1 GTSNPN and CDR2 SVGIG (reference sequence). V was trimmed by 5 bases and J by 6 bases, leaving 12 bases between them. The CDR3 extends over 12 amino acids. The CDR3 DNA reads as TGTGCCTGGGGTCAGGGGCCCGATACGCAGTATTTT. It translates to CAWGQGPDTQYF.

The V call is TRBV27, the J call TRBJ1-2; D uncertain. This CDR3 region has 11 residues. CDR1 MNHEY and CDR2 SMNVEV come from the germline V gene (reference sequence). V gave up 4 bases and J gave up 7 bases, with 7 bases separating them. CDR3: CASSSGFGYTF. CDR3 DNA sequence: TGTGCCAGCAGTTCAGGTTTTGGCTACACCTTC.

The sample holds one count of this clone. CDR3 amino acids: CAITPGQGSSYEQYF. The CDR3 region has the DNA TGTGCCATCACCCCGGGACAGGGCTCCTCCTACGAGCAGTACTTC. The gene calls are TRBV10-3 and TRBJ2-7; 9 bases are shared with TRBD1. The V gene end was trimmed by 7 bases and the J gene end by 0 bases; junction bases not matched to a gene: 7. Germline V lookup: CDR1 ENHRY, CDR2 SYGVKD. The length of the CDR3 is 15 residues.

The V call is TRBV5-1, the J call TRBJ2-5, with D possibly being TRBD1 (6 bases). The CDR3 consists of 15 residues. The V end lost 0 bases, the J end lost 5 bases, and 14 bases lay between the germline ends. The germline V gene has CDR1 SGHRS and CDR2 YFSETQ. CDR3 coding DNA: TGCGCCAGCAGCTTGGTTGGGGGCGCGTTGGAGACCCAGTACTTC. Its protein product is CASSLVGGALETQYF. Drawing the rest from reference TRBV5-1 and TRBJ2-5, the complete variable domain is KAGVTQTPRYLIKTRGQQVTLSCSPISGHRSVSWYQQTPGQGLQFLFEYFSETQRNKGNFPGRFSGRQFSNSRSEMNVSTLELGDSALYLCASSLVGGALETQYFGPGTRLLVL.

This clone was observed a few times. The chain recombines TRBV30 with TRBJ2-5; 7 bases map to TRBD1. V was pared by 2 bases and J by 5 bases, with 14 bases of the junction left unmatched. Germline CDR1 and CDR2: GTSNPN and SVGIG (reference sequence). The CDR3 has 16 residues. The CDR3 here is CAWSSLLRQGGETQYF. CDR3 DNA: TGTGCCTGGAGTTCCCTCCTTCGACAGGGTGGGGAGACCCAGTACTTC.